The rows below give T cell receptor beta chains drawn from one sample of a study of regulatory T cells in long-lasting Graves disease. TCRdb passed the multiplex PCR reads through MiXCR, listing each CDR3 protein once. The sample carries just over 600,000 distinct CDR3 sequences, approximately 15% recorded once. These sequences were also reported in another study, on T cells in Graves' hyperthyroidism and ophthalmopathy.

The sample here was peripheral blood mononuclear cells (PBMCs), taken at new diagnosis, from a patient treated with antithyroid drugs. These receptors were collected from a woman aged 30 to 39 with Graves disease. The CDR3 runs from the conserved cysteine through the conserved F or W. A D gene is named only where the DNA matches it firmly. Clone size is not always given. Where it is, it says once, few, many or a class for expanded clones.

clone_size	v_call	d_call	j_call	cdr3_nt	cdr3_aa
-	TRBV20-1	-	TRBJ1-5	TGCAGTGCTAGAAGCTATATGGGTAGCAATCAGCCCCAGCATTTT	CSARSYMGSNQPQHF
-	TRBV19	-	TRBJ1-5	TGTGCCAGTAGTATCGACGACGGGGGGGTCAATCAGCCCCAGCATTTT	CASSIDDGGVNQPQHF
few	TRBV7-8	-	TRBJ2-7	TGTGCCACCCACCCCCCACTGATTTCCTACGAGCAGTACTTC	CATHPPLISYEQYF
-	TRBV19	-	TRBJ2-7	TGTGCCAGTATTAAAAAAGACGAAGGGTACGAGCAGTACTTC	CASIKKDEGYEQYF
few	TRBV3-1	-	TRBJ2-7	TGTGCCAGCAGCCAAGGCCCTCCTAGGAGATCCTACGAGCAGTACTTC	CASSQGPPRRSYEQYF
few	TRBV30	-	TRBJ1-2	TGTGCCTGGAGCAAAACACTGGCTAACTATGGCTACACCTTC	CAWSKTLANYGYTF
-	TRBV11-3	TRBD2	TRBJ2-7	TGTGCCAGCAGCTCAACCCCCACAGGCGGGAGTTACGAGCAGTACTTC	CASSSTPTGGSYEQYF
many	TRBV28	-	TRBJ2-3	TGTGCCAGCAGCCCGACTGACCATCCTCGGACAGATACGCAGTATTTT	CASSPTDHPRTDTQYF
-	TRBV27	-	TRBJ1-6	TGTGCCAGCAAGAACTTCGGATGGGATAATTCACCCCTCCACTTT	CASKNFGWDNSPLHF
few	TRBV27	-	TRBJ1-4	TGTGCCAGCCCGCCCGGGGGGAGCCGATTCGGTATTAATGAAAAACTGTTTTTT	CASPPGGSRFGINEKLFF
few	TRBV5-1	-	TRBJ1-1	TGCGCCAGCAGCTACGTGGGGGGGACTGAAGCTTTCTTT	CASSYVGGTEAFF
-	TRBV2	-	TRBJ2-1	TGTGCCGGCAGTGATTCCACTAGCAGCTCCTACAATGAGCAGTTCTTC	CAGSDSTSSSYNEQFF
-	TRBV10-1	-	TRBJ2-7	TGCGCCCCTCCCGAGAGGAGCAAACAGTACTTC	CAPPERSKQYF
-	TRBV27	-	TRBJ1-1	TGTGCCAGCAGAGTGAAGTCAGGGTGGAACACTGAAGCTTTCTTT	CASRVKSGWNTEAFF
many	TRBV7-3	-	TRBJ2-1	TGTGCCAGCAGCTTAATGGGTTACAATGAGCAGTTCTTC	CASSLMGYNEQFF
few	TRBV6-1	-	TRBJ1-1	TGTGCCAGCAGCAAAAACAGCTACCCGGGGACTGAAGCTTTCTTT	CASSKNSYPGTEAFF
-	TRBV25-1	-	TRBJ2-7	TGTGCCAGCAGTCTCCTAGTCTCCGAGCAGTACTTC	CASSLLVSEQYF
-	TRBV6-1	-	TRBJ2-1	TGTGCCAGCAGTGACGGACTTTTCGAGCTCTTC	CASSDGLFELF
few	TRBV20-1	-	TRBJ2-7	TGCAGTGCCAACAAGCCACTAGAAACCTCCTACGAGCAGTACTTC	CSANKPLETSYEQYF
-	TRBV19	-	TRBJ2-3	TGTGCCAGTAGTATAGCCTCAGGGTTATCCACAGATACGCAGTATTTT	CASSIASGLSTDTQYF
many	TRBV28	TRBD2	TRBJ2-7	TGTGCCACCTTTTCCCCGGGGGGGAAACTCTACGAGCAGTACTTC	CATFSPGGKLYEQYF
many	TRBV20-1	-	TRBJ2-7	TGCAGTGCTGAGTCAGCCGATGGGGAGCAGTACTTC	CSAESADGEQYF
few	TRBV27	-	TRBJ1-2	TGTGCCAGCAGTGACTTGCCCCGCCCAGGCCCATCTGGCTACACCTTC	CASSDLPRPGPSGYTF
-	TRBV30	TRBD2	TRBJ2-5	TGTGCCTGGAGTGTACGGTGGGCTAGCGGGGGCAAAGAGACCCAGTACTTC	CAWSVRWASGGKETQYF
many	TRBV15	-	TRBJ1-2	TGTGCCACCAGCAGAGATATTGGAGGGGCCATTAACTATGGCTACACCTTC	CATSRDIGGAINYGYTF
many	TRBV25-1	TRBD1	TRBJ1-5	TGTGCCAGCAGTGGACAGGGAGCCGGACAGCCCCAGCATTTT	CASSGQGAGQPQHF
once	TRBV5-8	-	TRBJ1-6	TGTGCCAGCAGCCAAGGTTGGGGGTTGATGCCCCTCCACTTT	CASSQGWGLMPLHF
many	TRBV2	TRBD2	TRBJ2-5	TGTGCCAGCAGTGAAGCGCGCCTAGCGGGAGGAGAGACCCAGTACTTC	CASSEARLAGGETQYF
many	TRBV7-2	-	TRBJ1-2	TGTGCCAGCAGCTTAAGCCAGGGGTCGGGCTACACCTTC	CASSLSQGSGYTF
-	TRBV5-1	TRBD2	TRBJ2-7	TGCGCCAGCAGCTACGGGAGGGGGTCCTACGAGCAGTACTTC	CASSYGRGSYEQYF
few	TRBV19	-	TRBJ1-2	-	CASSIDIFGPGTF
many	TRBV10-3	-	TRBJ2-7	TGTGCCTCGCCCTGCCTTCGCAGCGTCTACGAGCAGTACTTC	CASPCLRSVYEQYF
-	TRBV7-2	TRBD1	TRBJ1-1	TGTGCCACAGCTAGGGGGCTAAACACTGAAGCTTTCTTT	CATARGLNTEAFF
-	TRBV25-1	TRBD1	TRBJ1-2	TGTGCCAGCAGTGAGGGGACAGGGGGATATGGCTACACCTTC	CASSEGTGGYGYTF
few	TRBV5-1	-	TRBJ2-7	TGCGCCAGCCAAAGAAACTTCGCGGGTAACGAGCAGTACTTC	CASQRNFAGNEQYF
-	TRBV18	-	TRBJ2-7	TGTGCCAGCTCGGAGGGGCAGGGTACCACCTACGAGCAGTACTTC	CASSEGQGTTYEQYF
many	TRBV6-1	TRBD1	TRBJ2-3	TGTGCCAGCAGTCAGGAGGACAGGGTGGCAGATACGCAGTATTTT	CASSQEDRVADTQYF
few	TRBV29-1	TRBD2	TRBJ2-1	TGCAGCGTTGTGGCTAGCGGGGTATACAATGAGCAGTTCTTC	CSVVASGVYNEQFF
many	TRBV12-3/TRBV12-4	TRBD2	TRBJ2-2	TGTGCCAGCCGTCCAACGGGGGGATTGAGAGCCGGGGAGCTGTTTTTT	CASRPTGGLRAGELFF
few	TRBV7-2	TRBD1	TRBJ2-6	TGTGCCAGCAGCCGACAGGGGGGTCCCTCTGGGGCCAACGTCCTGACTTTC	CASSRQGGPSGANVLTF
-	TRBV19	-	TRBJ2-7	TGTGCCAGTAGTATCACGGGATCCTCCTACGAGCAGTACCTATTC	CASSITGSSYEQYLF
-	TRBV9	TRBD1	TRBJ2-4	TGTGCCAGCAGCCCGAGATTCCTACCGGGACAGGGTCTGGACATTCAGTACTTC	CASSPRFLPGQGLDIQYF
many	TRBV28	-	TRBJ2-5	TGTGCCAGCAGTCTTTGGTCCCGGACCCAGTACTTC	CASSLWSRTQYF
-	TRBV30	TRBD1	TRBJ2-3	TGTGCCTGGAGTGGGGACAGGATGTGGGTAGATACGCAGTATTTT	CAWSGDRMWVDTQYF
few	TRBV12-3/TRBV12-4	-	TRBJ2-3	TGTGCCAGCGGTCGGAACACAGATACGCAGTATTTT	CASGRNTDTQYF
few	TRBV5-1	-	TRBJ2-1	TGCGCCAGCAGCTTGGGGGGACTGCAAAGCGAGCAGTTCTTC	CASSLGGLQSEQFF
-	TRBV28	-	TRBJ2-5	TGTGCCAGCAGTTCCGGGGCGATGTGGGGGGAGACCCAGTACTTC	CASSSGAMWGETQYF
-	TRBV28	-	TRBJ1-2	TGTGCCAGCAGCCATGCCGGGACGGCTAAAACAGGCTACACCTTC	CASSHAGTAKTGYTF
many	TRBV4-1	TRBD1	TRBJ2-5	TGCGCCAGCAGCCAAGTAGGGACAGGGCAAGAGACCCAGTACTTC	CASSQVGTGQETQYF
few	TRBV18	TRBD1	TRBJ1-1	TGTGCCAGCTCACCTAGGACAGGGAAGTACACTGAAGCTTTCTTT	CASSPRTGKYTEAFF
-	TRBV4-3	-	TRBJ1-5	TGCGCCAGCAGCCAGTTACCGACAGAAAGCAATCAGCCCCAGCATTTT	CASSQLPTESNQPQHF
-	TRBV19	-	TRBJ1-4	TGTGCCAGCAAGTCTCAACCGGGGACGGCTAATGAAAAACTGTTTTTT	CASKSQPGTANEKLFF
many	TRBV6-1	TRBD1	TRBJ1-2	TGTGCCAGCAGTAGGGGGACAGGGGCTCGGAATGGCTACACCTTC	CASSRGTGARNGYTF